This entry lists 32 T cell receptor beta chains sequenced from one sample in a study of low-dose radiotherapy and immunotherapy resistance in tumors (dated by TCRdb to 2021 to 2024). The meaning of the sample's time point label: after trial treatment. Reading the label with the study, this specimen's treatment or condition is: LDRT plus nivolumab, ipilimumab, low-dose cyclophosphamide and aspirin (RACIN trial). The sequencing machine was an Illumina HiSeq 2500. To make first-strand cDNA, Superscript III was used along with a set of TRAV- and TRBV-specific primers so that both the TCRalpha and TCRbeta chains were covered. An approximately 18-cycle PCR with Phusion amplified the TCRs, pairing a constant-region primer with the adapter that was attached to the V primers. TCRdb reran the public reads through fastp at Q25 and MiXCR, keeping productive beta chains. When rows share a CDR3 protein, they turn into one entry using the most common DNA and genes. The sample table records approximately 80,000 distinct CDR3 sequences; around 17% of these occur just once. Less than 1.5% of the sample is in the top ten clones.

The input for sequencing was PBMCs, taken after low-dose radiotherapy plus immunotherapy. All receptors derive from a male donor with prostate cancer.

This clonotype was recorded at least ten times. The chain joins TRBV5-4 to TRBJ2-7, with D possibly matching TRBD2 (6 bases). Trimming removed 0 bases from V and 4 bases from J, with 11 bases in between. The CDR3 runs 14 residues. Germline-derived CDR1 and CDR2 are SGHNT and YYREEE (reference sequence). Written as DNA, the CDR3 is TGTGCCAGCAGCTTGGGGGACTCATTTTACGAGCAGTACTTC. Protein product: CASSLGDSFYEQYF.

This clonotype was seen many times. V usage is TRBV2 and J usage is TRBJ1-5; no clear D. Trimming removed 7 bases from V and 3 bases from J, with 10 bases in between. This CDR3 is 13 amino acids long. The V gene's germline CDR1 is SNHLY and CDR2 FYNNEI. The CDR3 nucleotides read TGTGCCAGCAACGAGGGCCCCAATCAGCCCCAGCATTTT. This gives the protein CASNEGPNQPQHF. Supplemented by reference TRBV2 and TRBJ1-5, the full variable domain reads EPEVTQTPSHQVTQMGQEVILRCVPISNHLYFYWYRQILGQKVEFLVSFYNNEISEKSEIFDDQFSVERPDGSNFTLKIRSTKLEDSAMYFCASNEGPNQPQHFGDGTRLSIL.

This clonotype was counted at least ten times. The chain recombines TRBV19 with TRBJ1-5; D is uncertain. V shed 5 bases and J shed 4 bases, with 12 bases lying between them. Germline lookup yields CDR1 LNHDA and CDR2 SQIVND (reference sequence). The CDR3 extends over 14 amino acids. CDR3 residues: CASSGVAGNQPQHF. The CDR3, as DNA: TGTGCCAGTAGTGGCGTCGCGGGGAATCAGCCCCAGCATTTT.

Many counts were recorded for this clonotype. The chain combines TRBV12-3 or TRBV12-4 with TRBJ1-2, with D tentatively TRBD1 (5 bases). This CDR3 spans 15 amino acids. The germline V and J ends were trimmed by 5 bases and 2 bases, with 15 bases remaining between them. The CDR3 DNA sequence: TGTGCCAGCAGTGAGGCCTGGGGGGTCAACTATGGCTACACCTTC. This translates into CASSEAWGVNYGYTF.

This clonotype was seen at least ten times. The rearrangement joins TRBV5-6 to TRBJ2-2, with no clear D. Between the trimmed V and J ends, which lost 4 bases and 6 bases, there was a span of 13 bases. The V gene's germline CDR1 is SGHDT and CDR2 YYEEEE. This CDR3 has 14 amino acids. The CDR3 DNA reads as TGTGCCAGCAGCGTCGAGAAGGGATCCGGGGAGCTGTTTTTT. Residues: CASSVEKGSGELFF.

This clonotype appeared many times. This rearrangement joins TRBV7-2 to TRBJ1-1; D unclear. CDR1 and CDR2 (germline): SGHTA, FQGNSA. Deletions cut 2 bases from V and 0 bases from J, with 7 bases between. This CDR3 spans 14 amino acids. This CDR3 reads CASSLSGVNTEAFF. The DNA for the CDR3 is TGTGCCAGCAGCTTAAGCGGGGTGAACACTGAAGCTTTCTTT.

The V gene is TRBV5-4, the J gene TRBJ2-7; 7 nucleotides agree with TRBD1. Germline V gene lookup returns CDR1 SGHNT and CDR2 YYREEE (reference sequence). The trim removed 4 bases at V and 5 bases at J, leaving 9 bases unmatched. CDR3 size: 14 residues. Here the CDR3 reads CASSPNRGFHEQYF. The CDR3 bases are TGTGCCAGCAGCCCAAACAGGGGCTTCCACGAGCAGTACTTC. The full variable domain, rest sourced from reference TRBV5-4 and TRBJ2-7, is ETGVTQSPTHLIKTRGQQVTLRCSSQSGHNTVSWYQQALGQGPQFIFQYYREEENGRGNFPPRFSGLQFPNYSSELNVNALELDDSALYLCASSPNRGFHEQYFGPGTRLTVT.

This clonotype came up many times. The chain carries TRBV11-2 and TRBJ2-7; 9 bases map to TRBD1. Losses at the gene ends were 2 bases for V and 3 bases for J; bases not matched to a gene: 2. The CDR3 has 14 residues. Germline V gives CDR1 SGHAT, CDR2 FQNNGV. CDR3 sequence reads: CASSLWGQGYEQYF. The CDR3 nucleotides read TGTGCCAGCAGCTTATGGGGACAGGGCTACGAGCAGTACTTC.

This clonotype was counted at least ten times. The chain uses TRBV20-1 and TRBJ2-5, with unresolved D. Deletions cut 2 bases from V and 5 bases from J, with 3 bases between. This CDR3 is built from 10 residues. Germline V gives CDR1 DFQATT, CDR2 SNEGSKA (reference sequence). As DNA, the CDR3 is TGCAGTGCTAGAAGGGAGACCCAGTACTTC. Translating gives CSARRETQYF.

In its sample, this clonotype was seen many times. The rearrangement links TRBV20-1 to TRBJ1-5; tentative D call: TRBD1 (5 bases). CDR1 and CDR2 from the germline V gene are DFQATT and SNEGSKA (reference sequence). The CDR3 spans 15 residues. The germline V and J ends were trimmed by 3 bases and 0 bases, with 12 bases remaining between them. The CDR3: CSASYSGYSNQPQHF. The CDR3 coding sequence is TGCAGTGCTAGCTATTCAGGGTATAGCAATCAGCCCCAGCATTTT.

This clonotype was found many times. This sequence joins TRBV24-1 and TRBJ2-1, with D unclear. The germline V gene encodes CDR1 KGHDR and CDR2 SFDVKD. V lost 2 bases, J lost 4 bases, and 8 bases lay in between. The CDR3 is made up of 14 amino acids. This chain's CDR3 is CATSDSGRYNEQFF. For the CDR3, the DNA is TGTGCCACCAGTGATTCCGGGCGTTACAATGAGCAGTTCTTC.

This clonotype was seen a handful of times. The chain employs TRBV10-3 and TRBJ2-7; D is perhaps TRBD1 or TRBD2 (5 bases each). Germline CDR1 is ENHRY and CDR2 is SYGVKD. Trimming shortened V by 2 bases and J by 5 bases, and 16 bases separated the two germline ends. The CDR3 is 15 residues long. The CDR3 loop is CAISEAQDGTNEQYF. The CDR3 coding sequence is TGTGCCATCAGTGAGGCTCAGGATGGGACGAACGAGCAGTACTTC.

This clonotype was seen repeatedly, ten times or more. This chain connects TRBV19 to TRBJ1-5; 11 positions match TRBD1. The length of the CDR3 is 17 residues. From germline, CDR1 is LNHDA and CDR2 SQIVND (reference sequence). J was trimmed by 3 bases and V by 5 bases; bases with no gene match: 9. The CDR3 region has the DNA TGTGCCAGTAGTTCGGACAGGGGGCAATGGAACAATCAGCCCCAGCATTTT. Protein product: CASSSDRGQWNNQPQHF.

This clonotype was counted many times. J is TRBJ2-2 and V is TRBV30; D gene unclear. Germline CDR1 is GTSNPN and CDR2 is SVGIG (reference sequence). This CDR3 is built from 12 residues. The V end lost 2 bases, the J end lost 4 bases, and 5 bases lay between the germline ends. The CDR3 nucleotides read TGTGCCTGGAGTCGGACCACCGGGGAGCTGTTTTTT. Amino acid sequence: CAWSRTTGELFF.

This clonotype was counted ten times or more. This chain links TRBV9 with TRBJ1-4; D is possibly TRBD1 (5 bases). Germline-derived CDR1 and CDR2 are SGDLS and YYNGEE. Trimming cost V 3 bases and J 0 bases, with 12 bases left between them. The CDR3 covers 16 residues. This CDR3 is CASSDGAGATNEKLFF. The CDR3 DNA sequence: TGTGCCAGCAGCGATGGGGCCGGTGCAACTAATGAAAAACTGTTTTTT.

This clonotype showed up many times. The chain joins TRBV20-1 to TRBJ1-2, with unresolved D. The CDR3 runs 10 residues. V gave up 1 base and J gave up 5 bases, with 2 bases separating them. Germline lookup yields CDR1 DFQATT and CDR2 SNEGSKA (reference sequence). The CDR3 sequence is CSARAYGYTF. CDR3 nucleotide sequence: TGCAGTGCTAGAGCTTATGGCTACACCTTC.

This clonotype was picked up many times. The chain combines TRBV20-1 with TRBJ2-2; TRBD1 matches 9 bases. The CDR3 length is 15 residues. Germline lookup yields CDR1 DFQATT and CDR2 SNEGSKA (reference sequence). V was pared by 2 bases and J by 5 bases, with 6 bases of the junction left unmatched. The CDR3 spells CSARNTGTGTGELFF. Written as DNA, the CDR3 is TGCAGTGCTAGAAATACCGGGACAGGGACCGGGGAGCTGTTTTTT.

This clonotype was seen repeatedly, ten times or more. The V and J genes are TRBV7-2 and TRBJ2-1; weak D call: TRBD2 (5 bases). Trimming took 0 bases from V and 6 from J, leaving 27 bases between them. Per the germline V gene, CDR1 is SGHTA and CDR2 is FQGNSA. The length of the CDR3 is 20 residues. The CDR3 loop reads CASSLALLLREAGYGNEQFF. The CDR3 DNA follows: TGTGCCAGCAGCTTAGCCCTCCTCCTGAGGGAAGCTGGGTATGGCAATGAGCAGTTCTTC.

The table lists this clonotype with a few counts. The chain combines TRBV29-1 with TRBJ2-7; TRBD1 agrees at 8 bases. The CDR3 is 12 amino acids. Germline CDR1 is SQVTM and CDR2 is ANQGSEA. The V and J ends lost 5 bases and 4 bases, in that order; junction bases with no gene match: 4. The CDR3 bases are TGCAGCGTTCCAGGGGGCCAATACGAGCAGTACTTC. This sequence encodes CSVPGGQYEQYF.

Regarding this clonotype: This likely came from a read error, as a far larger clone is one base away. This chain connects TRBV6-2 or TRBV6-3 to TRBJ2-5; 9 bases agree with TRBD2. The trim removed 4 bases at V and 11 bases at J, leaving 17 bases unmatched. This CDR3 region has 16 residues. Germline lookup yields CDR1 MNHEY and CDR2 SVGEGT. The CDR3 DNA reads TGTGCCAGCAGTTGGGGCCAGGCGGGAGGGAGGAATGAGCAGTACTTC. Translating gives CASSWGQAGGRNEQYF.

V gene TRBV20-1 combines with J gene TRBJ2-2; perhaps TRBD1 as D (5 bases). The V gene's germline CDR1 is DFQATT and CDR2 SNEGSKA (reference sequence). CDR3 length equals 15 residues. V lost 1 base to trimming and J lost 7 bases, with 16 bases between them. DNA for the CDR3: TGCAGTGCTAGAGCGGCTGAGACAGACATCGGGGAGCTGTTTTTT. It specifies CSARAAETDIGELFF.

This clonotype has a count of ten or more. This sequence joins TRBV7-2 and TRBJ2-3; 7 positions agree with TRBD2. With 1 base clipped from V and 1 base from J, the junction kept 14 bases outside the gene matches. Germline CDR1 is SGHTA and CDR2 is FQGNSA. This CDR3 is 19 amino acids long. The CDR3: CASSLGVAGEVEGTDTQYF. Written as DNA, the CDR3 is TGTGCCAGCAGCTTAGGCGTTGCGGGAGAGGTGGAAGGCACAGATACGCAGTATTTT.

This clonotype has ten or more counts. In DNA form, the CDR3 reads TGTGCCACCAGCAGAGATAATGAGCAGTTCTTC. It encodes CATSRDNEQFF. V and J are TRBV15 and TRBJ2-1; D gene ambiguous. CDR3 length: 11 residues. V gave up 0 bases and J gave up 7 bases, with 1 base separating them. The germline V gene has CDR1 LNHNV and CDR2 YYDKDF (reference sequence).

Many counts were recorded for this clonotype. V is TRBV28 and J is TRBJ2-7, with 9 bases fitting TRBD1. The CDR3 extends over 15 amino acids. V gave up 5 bases and J gave up 2 bases; unmatched junction bases: 7. Germline values: CDR1 MDHEN, CDR2 SYDVKM. The CDR3 protein is CASSLNRDRAYEQYF. In nucleotides, the CDR3 is TGTGCCAGCAGTCTAAACCGGGACAGGGCCTACGAGCAGTACTTC.

This clonotype was detected ten times or more. The J gene is TRBJ2-3, the V gene TRBV20-1, with a tentative D call TRBD2 (6 bases). V was shortened by 6 bases and J by 3 bases, with 16 bases between the two germline ends. Germline V gives CDR1 DFQATT, CDR2 SNEGSKA (reference sequence). The CDR3 is 14 residues long. CDR3 in DNA: TGCAGTGCCAGAACGGGACTCCTAACAGATACGCAGTATTTT. Translation gives CSARTGLLTDTQYF.

This clonotype showed up just a few times. A single base is all that separates this from a far larger clone, so a read error is likely. The genes are TRBV5-1 and TRBJ2-5, with D uncertain. The CDR3 has 14 amino acids. Trimming cost V 0 bases and J 11 bases, with 17 bases left between them. Per the germline V gene, CDR1 is SGHRS and CDR2 is YFSETQ. The CDR3 spells CASSLGHESNEQYF. CDR3 nucleotide sequence: TGCGCCAGCAGCTTGGGACACGAAAGCAATGAGCAGTACTTC.

This clonotype was counted at least ten times. This chain uses TRBV6-2 or TRBV6-3 with TRBJ2-5; 12 bases match TRBD1. There are 15 residues in the CDR3. Germline assignment: CDR1 MNHEY and CDR2 SVGEGT. The J segment lost 5 bases and the V segment lost 5 bases, leaving 6 bases of the junction unmatched. CDR3 sequence (DNA): TGTGCCAGCAGTCCCGGGACAGGGGGCAGGGAGACCCAGTACTTC. Translation: CASSPGTGGRETQYF.

This clonotype came up many times. The rearrangement joins TRBV29-1 to TRBJ2-2; D might be TRBD2 (7 bases). The V end lost 7 bases, the J end lost 0 bases, and 15 bases lay between the germline ends. Germline CDR1 is SQVTM and CDR2 is ANQGSEA. The CDR3 is made up of 15 amino acids. This CDR3 is CSAGRGGANTGELFF. CDR3 coding DNA: TGCAGCGCCGGTAGGGGGGGCGCGAACACCGGGGAGCTGTTTTTT.

This clonotype was recorded at least ten times. CDR3 sequence (DNA): TGTGCCAGCAGTGGGGGCGTATTGTACAATGAGCAGTTCTTC. This gives the protein CASSGGVLYNEQFF. V and J are TRBV6-2 or TRBV6-3 and TRBJ2-1; weak D call: TRBD1 (6 bases). CDR3 length equals 14 residues. Trimming took off 5 bases at V and 4 bases at J, with 12 bases between the two ends. Germline lookup yields CDR1 MNHEY and CDR2 SVGEGT.

This clonotype was found many times. At one boundary the junction diverges from the germline segment, which might be a read error. This chain uses TRBV6-2 or TRBV6-3 with TRBJ1-5, with D maybe TRBD1 (5 bases). The CDR3 runs to 13 residues. Looked up from germline, CDR1 is MNHEY and CDR2 is SVGEGT. CDR3 sequence (DNA): TGTGCCAGCACTGACAGTCCCCTTCAGACCCAGCATTTT. It specifies CASTDSPLQTQHF.

There are many counts of this clonotype. The genes are TRBV9 and TRBJ1-1; no firm D call. Between the trimmed V and J ends, which lost 6 bases and 1 base, there was a span of 13 bases. Germline CDR1 and CDR2: SGDLS and YYNGEE. The CDR3 loop spans 14 amino acids. This chain's CDR3 is CASTPGRANTEAFF. DNA for the CDR3: TGTGCCAGCACCCCCGGGAGGGCGAACACTGAAGCTTTCTTT. Supplemented by reference TRBV9 and TRBJ1-1, the full variable domain reads DSGVTQTPKHLITATGQRVTLRCSPRSGDLSVYWYQQSLDQGLQFLIQYYNGEERAKGNILERFSAQQFPDLHSELNLSSLELGDSALYFCASTPGRANTEAFFGQGTRLTVV.

With regard to this clonotype: With a far larger clone one base away, a read error is the likely cause. CDR3 DNA: TGTGCCAGCAGTTTCGGCTTCAGGGGCGGTCGAGGTAGTAGCTATGGCTACACCTTC. The encoded protein is CASSFGFRGGRGSSYGYTF. The chain combines TRBV28 with TRBJ1-2; D may be TRBD1 (6 bases). Trimming removed 3 bases at V and 4 bases at J, with 27 bases between. Looked up from germline, CDR1 is MDHEN and CDR2 is SYDVKM. The CDR3 runs 19 residues.